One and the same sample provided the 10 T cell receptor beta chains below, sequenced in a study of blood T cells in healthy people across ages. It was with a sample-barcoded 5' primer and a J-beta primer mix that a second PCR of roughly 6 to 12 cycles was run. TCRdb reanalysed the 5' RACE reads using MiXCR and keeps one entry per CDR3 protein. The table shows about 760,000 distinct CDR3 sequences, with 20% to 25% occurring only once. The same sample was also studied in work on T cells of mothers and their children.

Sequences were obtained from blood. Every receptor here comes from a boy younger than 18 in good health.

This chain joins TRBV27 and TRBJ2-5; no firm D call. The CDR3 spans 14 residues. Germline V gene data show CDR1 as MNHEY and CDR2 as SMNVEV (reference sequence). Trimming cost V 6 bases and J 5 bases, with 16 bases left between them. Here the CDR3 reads CASRGTLTGETQYF. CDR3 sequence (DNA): TGTGCCAGCAGAGGAACCCTCACCGGGGAGACCCAGTACTTC.

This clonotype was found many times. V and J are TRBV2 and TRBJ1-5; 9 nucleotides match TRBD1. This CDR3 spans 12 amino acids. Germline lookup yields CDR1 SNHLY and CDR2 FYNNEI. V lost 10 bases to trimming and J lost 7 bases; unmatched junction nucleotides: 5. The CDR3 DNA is TGTGCCATAGGGACAGGGACACAGCCCCAGCATTTT. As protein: CAIGTGTQPQHF.

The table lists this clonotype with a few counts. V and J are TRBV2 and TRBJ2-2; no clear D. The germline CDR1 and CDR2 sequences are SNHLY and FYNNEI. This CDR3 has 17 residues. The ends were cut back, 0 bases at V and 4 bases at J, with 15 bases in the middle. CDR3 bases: TGTGCCAGCAGTGAAGCGGTCATCGGGCTGTTCACCGGGGAGCTGTTTTTT. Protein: CASSEAVIGLFTGELFF.

CDR3 nucleotides: TGTGCCAGCAGCATTCTCCCGGGACAGAACCATTCACCCCTCCACTTT. This sequence encodes CASSILPGQNHSPLHF. The chain uses TRBV6-1 and TRBJ1-6, with TRBD1 identical over 7 bases. The V and J ends lost 6 bases and 8 bases, in that order; junction bases with no gene match: 13. This CDR3 region has 16 residues. The germline CDR1 and CDR2 sequences are MNHNS and SASEGT.

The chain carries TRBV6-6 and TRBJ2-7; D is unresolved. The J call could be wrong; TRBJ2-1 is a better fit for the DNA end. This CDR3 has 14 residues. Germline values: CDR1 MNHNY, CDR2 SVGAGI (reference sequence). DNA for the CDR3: TGTGCCAGCGAGATCGACTCCCAGTACAATGAGCAGTTCTTC. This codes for CASEIDSQYNEQFF.

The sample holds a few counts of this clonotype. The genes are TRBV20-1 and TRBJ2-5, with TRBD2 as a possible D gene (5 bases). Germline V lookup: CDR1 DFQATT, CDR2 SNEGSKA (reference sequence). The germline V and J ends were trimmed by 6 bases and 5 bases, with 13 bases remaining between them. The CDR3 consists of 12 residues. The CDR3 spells CSAGDTGETQYF. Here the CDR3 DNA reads TGCAGTGCGGGAGACACTGGGGAGACCCAGTACTTC.

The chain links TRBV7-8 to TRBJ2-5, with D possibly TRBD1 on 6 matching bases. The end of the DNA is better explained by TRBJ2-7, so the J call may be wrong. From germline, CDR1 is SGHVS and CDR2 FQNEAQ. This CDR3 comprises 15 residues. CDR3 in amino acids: CASSLDRQGPYEQYF. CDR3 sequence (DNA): TGTGCCAGCAGCTTAGATCGCCAGGGGCCCTACGAGCAGTACTTC.

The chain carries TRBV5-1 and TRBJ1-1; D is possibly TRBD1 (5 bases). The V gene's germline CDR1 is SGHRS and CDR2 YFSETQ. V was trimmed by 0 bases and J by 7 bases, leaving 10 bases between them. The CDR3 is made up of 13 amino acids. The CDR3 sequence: CASSLAGKGEAFF. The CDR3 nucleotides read TGCGCCAGCAGCTTGGCAGGGAAGGGTGAAGCTTTCTTT.

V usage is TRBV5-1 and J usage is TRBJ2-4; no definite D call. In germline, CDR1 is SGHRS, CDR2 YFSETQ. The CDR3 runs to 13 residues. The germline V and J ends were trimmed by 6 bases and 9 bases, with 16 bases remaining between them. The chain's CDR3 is CASKEEGNAIQYF. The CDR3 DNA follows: TGCGCCAGCAAGGAAGAAGGGAACGCCATTCAGTACTTC. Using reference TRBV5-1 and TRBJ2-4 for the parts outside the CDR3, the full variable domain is KAGVTQTPRYLIKTRGQQVTLSCSPISGHRSVSWYQQTPGQGLQFLFEYFSETQRNKGNFPGRFSGRQFSNSRSEMNVSTLELGDSALYLCASKEEGNAIQYFGAGTRLSVL.

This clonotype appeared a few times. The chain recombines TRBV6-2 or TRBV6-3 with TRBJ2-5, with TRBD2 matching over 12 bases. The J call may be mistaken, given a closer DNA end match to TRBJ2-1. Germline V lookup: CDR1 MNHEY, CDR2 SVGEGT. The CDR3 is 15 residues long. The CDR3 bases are TGTGCCAGCAGTTTATGGACTAGCGGGGACAATGAGCAGTTCTTC. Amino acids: CASSLWTSGDNEQFF.